This T cell receptor beta chain was found in a study of OX40 agonist ivuxolimab in advanced cancers. At the level of the study: In this trial design, patients received ivuxolimab intravenously at 0.01 to 10 mg/kg every 2 weeks. Aged about 20 to 85 with a mean of 60 years, they were 82.7% male.

Trimming pared 3 bases from V and 7 bases from J, leaving 13 bases between. This CDR3 is built from 14 residues. Germline V CDR1 and CDR2: KGHSH, LQKENI. Assay used: immunoSEQ multiplex PCR; TCRdb lists only in-frame clones, some missing. The data contain tens of thousands of clones, roughly nine tenths of them singletons. The chain uses TRBV18 and TRBJ1-5; D gene unclear. Sequencing used CD4+ or CD8+ T cells sorted from blood, obtained in a trial of the OX40 agonist ivuxolimab. The TCR was taken from an adult with an advanced solid tumor such as melanoma, head and neck, liver or kidney cancer. CDR3 sequence: CASSPEGSSQPQHF. CDR3 bases: TGTGCCAGCTCACCCGAGGGTTCTAGCCAGCCCCAGCATTTT.